This entry features one T cell receptor (beta chain) sequence. Profiled with immunoSEQ multiplex PCR; TCRdb holds only in-frame clones, not every one. The sample has around 250,000 clones, approximately 88% seen once. This specimen comes from a study of blood T cell repertoires in COVID-19. Turning to the study itself: Acute and convalescent COVID-19 specimens originated in the United States, Italy and Spain. T cells, B-cell-depleted T cells, or PBMCs supplied cDNA or gDNA.

The study recruited people aged about 18 to 90 years across roughly 25 US areas. Grouping used clinical history reported by participants in a survey and questionnaire. V lost 7 bases to trimming and J lost 6 bases, with 9 bases between them. The germline gives CDR1 SQVTM, CDR2 ANQGSEA. The CDR3 contains 11 residues. The receptor's source is a woman aged 40-49 years with acute COVID-19. Input material: PBMCs or T cells enriched from blood (not recorded which). The chain employs TRBV29-1 and TRBJ2-2, with D unclear. CDR3 coding DNA: TGCAGCGGACGAGGTTCCGGGGAGCTGTTTTTT. Translation: CSGRGSGELFF.